The following is a TCR beta chain sequence with its context. Described treatment: around 19 received Ad26.COV2.S at low or high dose, single or two shots; roughly five received placebo; per-sample allocation not given. The samples were gathered on day 63 after the first injection of vaccine or placebo. Donor was an adult aged 18-55 years in Boston. This sample is drawn from a study of Ad26.COV2.S vaccination and SARS-CoV-2 variants. Sequencing was performed with immunoSEQ multiplex PCR; in TCRdb, only in-frame clones are kept and a portion is missing. Altogether hundreds of thousands of clones are present, around 92% being singletons, with the ten largest covering around 1.8%. The CDR3 spans 14 residues. Germline V gives CDR1 SGHTA, CDR2 FQGNSA. Trimming removed 5 bases from V and 15 bases from J, with 23 bases in between.

This chain connects TRBV7-2 to TRBJ2-1; D may be TRBD2 (6 bases). The sequence derives from a person aged 18-60 years who received the Ad26.COV2.S COVID-19 vaccine or a placebo. This specimen was peripheral blood, taken in a trial of Ad26.COV2.S vaccine versus placebo. DNA of the CDR3: TGTGCCAGCAGCCCACGGGACGGGGGTGATTGGCCGTTCTTC. Its translation is CASSPRDGGDWPFF. The entire variable domain, with the rest obtained from reference TRBV7-2 and TRBJ2-1, is as follows: GAGVSQSPSNKVTEKGKDVELRCDPISGHTALYWYRQSLGQGLEFLIYFQGNSAPDKSGLPSDRFSAERTGGSVSTLTIQRTQQEDSAVYLCASSPRDGGDWPFFGPGTRLTVL.